This T cell receptor (beta chain) was obtained from a study of OX40 agonist ivuxolimab in advanced cancers. Clones were read by immunoSEQ multiplex PCR, and TCRdb kept only the in-frame ones, dropping some. Here the sample spans tens of thousands of clones, 89% being singletons. There are 12 residues in the CDR3. Germline-derived CDR1 and CDR2 are SQVTM and ANQGSEA. Deletions cut 6 bases from V and 2 bases from J, with 10 bases between. Baseline was the first blood sampling point, followed by cycle 4 day 1 and cycle 7 day 1. The receptor was isolated from an adult with an advanced solid tumor such as melanoma, head and neck, liver or kidney cancer. Sequenced here: CD4+ or CD8+ T cells sorted from blood, sampled in a trial of the OX40 agonist ivuxolimab. This sequence joins TRBV29-1 and TRBJ2-5; D is uncertain. CDR3 residues: CSVIGRQETQYF. The DNA of the CDR3 is TGCAGCGTCATCGGCAGACAAGAGACCCAGTACTTC.